The source of this T cell receptor (beta chain) is a study of OX40 agonist ivuxolimab in advanced cancers. The table came from immunoSEQ multiplex PCR; TCRdb's copy has only in-frame clones and leaves some out. Here the sample spans 20,000 to 25,000 clones, roughly 91% being singletons. The length of the CDR3 is 13 residues. The germline V and J ends were trimmed by 2 bases and 5 bases, with 9 bases remaining between them. Germline V gene data show CDR1 as WNHNN and CDR2 as SYGVQD (reference sequence). The J gene is TRBJ2-5, the V gene TRBV10-1; D tentatively reads TRBD1 or TRBD2 (5 bases each). The specimen comprised CD4+ or CD8+ T cells sorted from blood, sampled in a trial of the OX40 agonist ivuxolimab. This sequence was found in an adult with an advanced solid tumor such as melanoma, head and neck, liver or kidney cancer. The CDR3 DNA reads as TGCGCCAGCAGTGAGGGGGGTGACGAGACCCAGTACTTC. It codes for CASSEGGDETQYF.